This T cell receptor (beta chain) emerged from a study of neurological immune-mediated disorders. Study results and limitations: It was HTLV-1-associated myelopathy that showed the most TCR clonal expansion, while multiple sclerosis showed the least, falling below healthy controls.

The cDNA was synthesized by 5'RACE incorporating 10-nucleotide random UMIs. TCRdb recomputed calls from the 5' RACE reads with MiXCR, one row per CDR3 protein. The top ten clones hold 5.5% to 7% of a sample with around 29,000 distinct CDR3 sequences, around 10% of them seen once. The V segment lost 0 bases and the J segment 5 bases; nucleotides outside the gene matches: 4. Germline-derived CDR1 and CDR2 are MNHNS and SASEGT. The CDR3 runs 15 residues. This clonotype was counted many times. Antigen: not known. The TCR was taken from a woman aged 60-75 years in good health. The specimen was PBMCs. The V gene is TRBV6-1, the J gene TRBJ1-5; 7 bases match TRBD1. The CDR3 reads CASSEAQGRHQPQHF. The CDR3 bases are TGTGCCAGCAGTGAAGCACAGGGGAGGCATCAGCCCCAGCATTTT.